This passage covers 3 T cell receptor beta chains from one sample sequenced in a study of blood T cells in healthy people across ages. A J-beta primer mix and a sample-barcoded 5' primer were used in a second PCR of roughly 6 to 12 cycles. TCRdb passed the 5' RACE reads through MiXCR, listing each CDR3 protein once. Found here are fewer than 2 million distinct CDR3 sequences, around 42% of them singletons; the top ten hold around 23%. The material sequenced was blood. Every receptor here comes from a human donor in good health.

The chain joins TRBV4-1 to TRBJ2-3; 10 nucleotides match TRBD2. Germline V gives CDR1 MGHRA, CDR2 YSYEKL. V lost 3 bases to trimming and J lost 0 bases; unmatched junction nucleotides: 9. The CDR3 contains 18 residues. The CDR3 nucleotides read TGCGCCAGCAGCCATCCACCGGGTAGCGGGGGGAGCACAGATACGCAGTATTTT. It specifies CASSHPPGSGGSTDTQYF.

The gene calls are TRBV5-6 and TRBJ1-1; no definite D call. V lost 4 bases and J lost 3, with 10 bases in between. Per germline, CDR1 SGHDT and CDR2 YYEEEE. The CDR3 is 13 residues long. CDR3 sequence (DNA): TGTGCCAGCAGCCACTGGGGATACACTGAAGCTTTCTTT. Residues: CASSHWGYTEAFF.

This clonotype was seen a few times. This chain uses TRBV27 with TRBJ1-2; D possibly corresponds to TRBD1 (6 bases). The CDR3 totals 15 residues. Between the trimmed V and J ends, which lost 4 bases and 7 bases, there was a span of 19 bases. CDR1 and CDR2 (germline): MNHEY, SMNVEV (reference sequence). CDR3 region: CASSSDSQGVVGYTF. Here the CDR3 DNA reads TGTGCCAGCAGTTCCGACTCACAGGGAGTTGTTGGCTACACCTTC.